This T cell receptor (beta chain) appears in the sequencing data of a study of glioma-infiltrating T cells after dendritic cell vaccination. About the study: Patients had newly diagnosed or recurrent glioblastoma and received dendritic cell vaccines. Patients received autologous tumor lysate-pulsed dendritic cell vaccination between about 2003 and 2013.

Time point reported: after dendritic cell vaccination, including at tumor progression/relapse. The immunoSEQ assay amplified TCRB CDR3 from up to 2 ug DNA. Repertoires were generated with immunoSEQ multiplex PCR, while TCRdb's copy carries only in-frame clones and drops some. Of some 60,000 clones in the sample, just under 85% were seen once. The input for sequencing was blood, taken after dendritic cell vaccination. The sequence was collected from a human donor with glioblastoma.

CDR3 sequence: CASSLGQNRGYTF. The CDR3 DNA reads as TGTGCCAGCAGCTTAGGACAGAATCGTGGCTACACCTTC. V and J are TRBV7-2 and TRBJ1-2, with D tentatively TRBD1 (5 bases). V was clipped by 1 base and J by 7 bases, with 10 bases between them. This CDR3 is built from 13 residues. Germline V gene lookup returns CDR1 SGHTA and CDR2 FQGNSA.